This T cell receptor beta chain was recovered during a study of shared clonotypes between healthy human individuals. The CDR3 is 16 amino acids. Comment on this clone: Its target is unknown. This could be a read error, since a much larger clone is one nucleotide away.

Libraries were prepared by immunoSEQ multiplex PCR; TCRdb keeps only in-frame clonotypes and omits some of them. The sample has about 460,000 clones, roughly three quarters seen once. Study-wide findings and caveats: Clonotype sharing among donors, it was expected, would be affected by sequencing depth.

Each of the donors was a healthy adult who was HIV-negative and had not had a recent acute infection or vaccination. All donors were Caucasian adults living in Nashville, Tennessee. The chain has TRBV21-1 and TRBJ1-5. TRBV21-1 is assigned pseudogene status. This TCR came from a woman aged 40 to 50 in good health. Some clones in this sample may be carry-over from other donors' samples. The source material was PBMCs. CDR3 loop: CTSSSPGPNSNQPQHF. The CDR3 region has the DNA TGTACCAGCAGCTCTCCGGGACCTAATAGCAATCAGCCCCAGCATTTT.